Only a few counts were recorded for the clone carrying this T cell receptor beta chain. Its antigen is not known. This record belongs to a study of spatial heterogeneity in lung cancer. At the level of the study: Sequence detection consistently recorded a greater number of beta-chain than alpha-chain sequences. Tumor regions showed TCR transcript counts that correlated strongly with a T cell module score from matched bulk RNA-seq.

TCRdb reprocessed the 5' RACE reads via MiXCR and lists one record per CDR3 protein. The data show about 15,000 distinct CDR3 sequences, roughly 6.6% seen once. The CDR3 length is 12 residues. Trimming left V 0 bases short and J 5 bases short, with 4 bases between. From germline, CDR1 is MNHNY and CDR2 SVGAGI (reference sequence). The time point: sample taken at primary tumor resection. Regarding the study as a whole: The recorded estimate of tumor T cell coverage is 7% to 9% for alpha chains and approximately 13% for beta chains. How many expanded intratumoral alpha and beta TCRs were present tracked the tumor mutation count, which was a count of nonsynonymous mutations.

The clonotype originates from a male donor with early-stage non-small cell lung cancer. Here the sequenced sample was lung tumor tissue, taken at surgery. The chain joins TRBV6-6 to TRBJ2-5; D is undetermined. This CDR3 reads CASSYSRETQYF. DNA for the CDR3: TGTGCCAGCAGTTACTCCCGGGAGACCCAGTACTTC.